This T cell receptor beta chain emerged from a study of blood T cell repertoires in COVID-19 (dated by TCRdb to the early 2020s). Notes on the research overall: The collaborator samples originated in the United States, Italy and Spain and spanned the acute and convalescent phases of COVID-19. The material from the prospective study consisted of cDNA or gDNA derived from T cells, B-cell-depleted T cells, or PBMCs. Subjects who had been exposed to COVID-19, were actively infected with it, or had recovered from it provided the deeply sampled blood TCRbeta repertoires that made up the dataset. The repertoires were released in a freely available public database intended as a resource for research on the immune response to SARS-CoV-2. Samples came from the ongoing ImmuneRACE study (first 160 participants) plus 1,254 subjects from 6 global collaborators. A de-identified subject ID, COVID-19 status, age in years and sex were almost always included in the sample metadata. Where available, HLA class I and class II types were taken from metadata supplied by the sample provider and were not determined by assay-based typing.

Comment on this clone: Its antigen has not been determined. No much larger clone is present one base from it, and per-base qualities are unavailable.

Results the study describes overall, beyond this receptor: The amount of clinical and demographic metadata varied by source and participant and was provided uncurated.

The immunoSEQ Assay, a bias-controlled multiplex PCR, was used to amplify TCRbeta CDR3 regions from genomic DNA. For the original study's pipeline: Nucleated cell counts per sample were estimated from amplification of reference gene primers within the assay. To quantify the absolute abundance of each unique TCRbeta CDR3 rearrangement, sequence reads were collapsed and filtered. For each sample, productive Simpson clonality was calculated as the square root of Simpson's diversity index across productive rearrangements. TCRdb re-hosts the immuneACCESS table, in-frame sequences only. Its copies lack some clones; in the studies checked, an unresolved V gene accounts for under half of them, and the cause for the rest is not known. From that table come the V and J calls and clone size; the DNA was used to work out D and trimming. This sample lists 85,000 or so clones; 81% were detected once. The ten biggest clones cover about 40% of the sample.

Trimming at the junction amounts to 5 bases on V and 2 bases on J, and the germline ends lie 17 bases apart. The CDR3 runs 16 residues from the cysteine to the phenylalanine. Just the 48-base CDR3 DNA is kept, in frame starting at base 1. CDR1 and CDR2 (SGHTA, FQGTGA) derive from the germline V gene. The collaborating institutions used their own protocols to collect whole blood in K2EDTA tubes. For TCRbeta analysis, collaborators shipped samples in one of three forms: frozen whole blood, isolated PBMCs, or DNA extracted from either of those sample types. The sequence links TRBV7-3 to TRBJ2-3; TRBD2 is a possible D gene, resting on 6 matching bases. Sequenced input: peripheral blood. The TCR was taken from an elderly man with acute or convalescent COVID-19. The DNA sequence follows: TGTGCCAGCAGCAGAGACGGGTCGGGACTCACAGATACGCAGTATTTT. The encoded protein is CASSRDGSGLTDTQYF.